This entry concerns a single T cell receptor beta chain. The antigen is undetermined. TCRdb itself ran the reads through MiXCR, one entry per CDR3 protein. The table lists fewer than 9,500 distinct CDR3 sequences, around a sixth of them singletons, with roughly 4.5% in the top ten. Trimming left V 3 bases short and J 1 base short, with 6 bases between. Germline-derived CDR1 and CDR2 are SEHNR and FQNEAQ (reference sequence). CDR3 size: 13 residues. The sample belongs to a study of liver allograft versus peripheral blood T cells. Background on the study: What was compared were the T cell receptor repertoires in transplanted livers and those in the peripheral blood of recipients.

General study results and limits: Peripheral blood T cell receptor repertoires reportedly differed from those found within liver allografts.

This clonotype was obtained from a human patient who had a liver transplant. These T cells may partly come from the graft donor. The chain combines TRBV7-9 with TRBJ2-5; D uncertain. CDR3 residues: CASSFWVQETQYF. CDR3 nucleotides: TGTGCCAGCAGCTTTTGGGTCCAAGAGACCCAGTACTTC.